Listed here are 32 T cell receptor beta chains from one sample, sequenced in a study of blood T cell repertoires in COVID-19 (dated by TCRdb to the early 2020s). Receptor libraries were prepared by the immunoSEQ multiplex PCR assay. TCRdb holds this immuneACCESS table with in-frame rearrangements only. Some clones are missing; in checked studies, unresolved V genes explain under half, and the rest has no known cause. The sample profile shows tens of thousands of clones; approximately 93% of them were found once. In total, the top ten clones hold about 3% of the sample. The sample was peripheral blood. These receptors came from a man between 65 and 79 years old with active COVID-19.

The chain has TRBV21-1 and TRBJ1-3; TRBD1 was called by the table and not checked on the DNA. TRBV21-1 constitutes a pseudogene. This CDR3 region has 18 residues. This CDR3 is CASSKDWTGAYSGNTIYF. The CDR3, as DNA: TGTGCCAGCAGCAAAGATTGGACAGGGGCATATTCTGGAAACACCATATATTTT.

This chain connects TRBV6-7 to TRBJ1-2, with D perhaps matching TRBD1 (5 bases). TRBV6-7 is classed as an ORF, of uncertain function. The CDR3 runs 11 residues. The V end lost 6 bases, the J end lost 5 bases, and 7 bases lay between the germline ends. The CDR3 region has the DNA TGTGCCAGCAGGGGGCTGTATGGCTACACCTTC. Protein sequence: CASRGLYGYTF.

This clone was detected only once. One end of the junction varies from germline; a read error may be responsible. The chain combines TRBV11-3 with TRBJ2-7; D possibly corresponds to TRBD1 (5 bases). Germline CDR1 SGHNT, CDR2 YENEEA. There are 12 residues in the CDR3. Written as DNA, the CDR3 is TGTGCCAGCAGCTCCTCGACAGAAAACATCCACTTC. Its translation: CASSSSTENIHF.

V and J are TRBV2 and TRBJ1-5; tentative D call: TRBD1 (6 bases). The V and J ends lost 3 bases and 5 bases respectively, with 8 bases between them. The germline V gene encodes CDR1 SNHLY and CDR2 FYNNEI. The CDR3 extends over 13 amino acids. This CDR3 is CASSEDSYQPQHF. In DNA, the CDR3 is TGTGCCAGCAGTGAGGACAGTTATCAGCCCCAGCATTTT.

The J gene is TRBJ2-7, the V gene TRBV7-2; 11 bases map to TRBD2. In germline, CDR1 is SGHTA, CDR2 FQGNSA. J gave up 4 bases and V 5 bases, and 7 bases lay outside the gene matches. The CDR3 totals 15 residues. The CDR3 DNA reads as TGTGCCAGCAGCCTTAGCGGGGGGGCCTTATACGAGCAGTACTTC. It translates to CASSLSGGALYEQYF.

The chain recombines TRBV3-1 (or the pseudogene TRBV3-2) with TRBJ1-2, with 9 nucleotides matching TRBD1. The junction had 3 bases not matched to a gene; V was cut back by 5 bases and J by 5 bases. CDR1 and CDR2 (germline): LGHDT, YNNKEL (reference sequence). The CDR3 runs to 13 residues. CDR3 sequence reads: CASSATGGYGYTF. The CDR3 coding sequence is TGTGCCAGCAGCGCGACAGGGGGTTATGGCTACACCTTC.

This clone has more than one count but fewer than ten. The rearrangement joins TRBV11-3 to TRBJ1-2, with TRBD1 as a possible D gene (6 bases). Germline V CDR1 and CDR2: SGHNT, YENEEA. V was pared by 5 bases and J by 3 bases, with 13 bases between. The CDR3 consists of 14 residues. The CDR3 nucleotides read TGTGCCAGCAGCCCTCGAGGGGGATACTATGGCTACACCTTC. Its translation is CASSPRGGYYGYTF.

The chain has TRBV6-1 and TRBJ2-3, with TRBD1 matching over 8 bases. Trimming removed 2 bases from V and 7 bases from J; junction bases left unmatched: 23. Germline CDR1 reads MNHNS; CDR2 reads SASEGT. The CDR3 is 20 amino acids. As DNA, the CDR3 is TGTGCCAGCAGTGAAACCGGCGCAGGGGGCCTTCCTCTCACTTATAATACGCAGTATTTT. Protein: CASSETGAGGLPLTYNTQYF.

The chain employs TRBV19 and TRBJ1-4; 10 bases line up with TRBD1. This CDR3 has 15 residues. J lost 5 bases, V lost 5 bases, and 5 bases had no gene match. The germline CDR1 and CDR2 sequences are LNHDA and SQIVND (reference sequence). The CDR3 reads CASSPGQGGNEKLFF. CDR3 DNA sequence: TGTGCCAGTAGTCCCGGACAGGGGGGGAATGAAAAACTGTTTTTT.

This clone showed up just once. The V and J genes are TRBV7-9 and TRBJ1-2; no clear D. CDR1 and CDR2 from the germline V gene are SEHNR and FQNEAQ (reference sequence). Trimming shortened V by 5 bases and J by 5 bases, and 12 bases separated the two germline ends. CDR3 length: 13 residues. The CDR3 DNA reads as TGTGCCAGCAGCGCCAATTCGGGGTATGGCTACACCTTC. Its translation is CASSANSGYGYTF.

The chain links TRBV10-3 to TRBJ1-2, with 7 positions matching TRBD1. The CDR3 covers 17 residues. Germline trimming cut 4 bases from V and 2 bases from J; bases unmatched to any gene: 13. Germline loops: CDR1 ENHRY, CDR2 SYGVKD. The CDR3: CAISVSGTAHSNYGYTF. CDR3 coding DNA: TGTGCCATCAGTGTTTCCGGGACAGCCCATTCGAACTATGGCTACACCTTC.

Only one count was recorded for this clone. The chain is built from TRBV14 and TRBJ2-5, with a weak D call TRBD2 (5 bases). The V end lost 1 base, the J end lost 1 base, and 16 bases lay between the germline ends. Per germline, CDR1 SGHDN and CDR2 FVKESK. This CDR3 is built from 17 residues. CDR3 loop: CASSQGELVASQETQYF. The DNA of the CDR3 is TGTGCCAGCAGCCAAGGTGAACTAGTGGCCTCCCAAGAGACCCAGTACTTC.

The chain recombines TRBV7-8 with TRBJ2-2; a possible D gene is TRBD2 (6 bases). CDR3 length: 16 amino acids. CDR1 is SGHVS, CDR2 FQNEAQ, per germline. Trimming shortened V by 4 bases and J by 5 bases, and 17 bases separated the two germline ends. CDR3 region: CASSSGVGVGTGELFF. CDR3 bases: TGTGCCAGCAGCTCGGGAGTCGGGGTAGGGACCGGGGAGCTGTTTTTT.

The rearrangement links TRBV18 to TRBJ2-7, with TRBD1 matching 12 bases. Germline CDR1 is KGHSH and CDR2 is LQKENI. This CDR3 comprises 16 residues. Germline trimming cut 3 bases from V and 4 bases from J; bases unmatched to any gene: 7. The CDR3 is CASSPWDRGLGYEQYV. In nucleotides, the CDR3 is TGTGCCAGCTCACCTTGGGACAGGGGGCTGGGGTACGAGCAGTACGTC.

The chain combines TRBV5-1 with TRBJ1-6; D possibly corresponds to TRBD1 (5 bases). There are 15 residues in the CDR3. Trimming pared 3 bases from V and 0 bases from J, leaving 7 bases between. The germline gives CDR1 SGHRS, CDR2 YFSETQ. DNA for the CDR3: TGCGCCAGCAGCTCCAGGGACTCCTATAATTCACCCCTCCACTTT. Translated: CASSSRDSYNSPLHF.

The chain combines TRBV4-2 with TRBJ2-3; 7 bases are a match to TRBD2. V dropped 0 bases and J dropped 4; count of bases not matched to a gene: 4. CDR3 length: 15 amino acids. Germline loops: CDR1 LGHNA, CDR2 YNFKEQ. CDR3 amino acids: CASSQDTLAADTQYF. The CDR3 DNA follows: TGTGCCAGCAGCCAAGATACCCTAGCGGCAGATACGCAGTATTTT.

This sequence joins TRBV11-3 and TRBJ1-2; 8 bases match TRBD1. The CDR3 covers 13 residues. Germline V CDR1 and CDR2: SGHNT, YENEEA. With V trimmed by 11 bases and J by 7 bases, 12 bases remained unmatched. Here the CDR3 DNA reads TGTGCCGTAACGGGAGGACAGGGCCTTGGCTACACCTTC. This codes for CAVTGGQGLGYTF.

The rearrangement joins TRBV7-8 to TRBJ1-2; D remains ambiguous. With 2 bases removed from V and 2 bases from J, the gap between germline ends came to 9 bases. Germline-derived CDR1 and CDR2 are SGHVS and FQNEAQ. The CDR3 covers 14 residues. The CDR3 DNA sequence: TGTGCCAGCAGCTTATTGAGGGAAAACTATGGCTACACCTTC. Its translation is CASSLLRENYGYTF.

The chain combines TRBV6-6 with TRBJ2-5; 8 nucleotides match TRBD1. The trim removed 2 bases at V and 1 base at J, leaving 3 bases unmatched. The germline V gene has CDR1 MNHNY and CDR2 SVGAGI (reference sequence). This CDR3 contains 15 residues. This chain's CDR3 is CASSYQGQAQETQYF. The CDR3 DNA is TGTGCCAGCAGTTACCAGGGACAGGCCCAAGAGACCCAGTACTTC.

This clone was recorded a few times. The chain joins TRBV5-8 to TRBJ2-7, with a tentative D call TRBD1 (6 bases). The CDR3 is made up of 12 amino acids. CDR1 and CDR2 (germline): SGHTS, YDEGEE. Trimming pared 4 bases from V and 6 bases from J, leaving 11 bases between. In nucleotides, the CDR3 is TGTGCCAGCAGCGTCAACAGGGTCGAGCAGTACTTC. It yields the protein CASSVNRVEQYF. The full variable domain, its missing parts supplied by reference TRBV5-8 and TRBJ2-7, is EAGVTQSPTHLIKTRGQQATLRCSPISGHTSVYWYQQALGLGLQFLLWYDEGEERNRGNFPPRFSGRQFPNYSSELNVNALELEDSALYLCASSVNRVEQYFGPGTRLTVT.

The rearrangement joins TRBV9 to TRBJ1-1; no definite D call. The CDR3 has 14 residues. Germline V CDR1 and CDR2: SGDLS, YYNGEE. Trimming cost V 0 bases and J 2 bases, with 8 bases left between them. CDR3 in amino acids: CASSVASVNTEAFF. For the CDR3, the DNA is TGTGCCAGCAGCGTAGCGAGCGTCAACACTGAAGCTTTCTTT. The entire variable domain, with the rest obtained from reference TRBV9 and TRBJ1-1, is as follows: DSGVTQTPKHLITATGQRVTLRCSPRSGDLSVYWYQQSLDQGLQFLIQYYNGEERAKGNILERFSAQQFPDLHSELNLSSLELGDSALYFCASSVASVNTEAFFGQGTRLTVV.

This clone was observed once. The rearrangement links TRBV27 to TRBJ1-2, with TRBD1 matching over 8 bases. Germline trimming cut 0 bases from V and 3 bases from J; bases unmatched to any gene: 9. Germline V gene data show CDR1 as MNHEY and CDR2 as SMNVEV (reference sequence). The CDR3 extends over 17 amino acids. The CDR3 reads CASSLSGPPGQDYGYTF. The CDR3 nucleotides read TGTGCCAGCAGTTTATCGGGGCCGCCGGGACAGGACTATGGCTACACCTTC.

The chain employs TRBV3-1 (or the pseudogene TRBV3-2) and TRBJ2-2; 8 bases match TRBD2. The CDR3 has 15 residues. V dropped 3 bases and J dropped 6; count of bases not matched to a gene: 6. CDR1 is LGHDT, CDR2 YNNKEL, per germline (reference sequence). CDR3 nucleotide sequence: TGTGCCAGCAGCCAGTTTCCGGGGGGGGCCGGGGAGCTGTTTTTT. Translated: CASSQFPGGAGELFF.

The chain carries TRBV5-1 and TRBJ2-3, with 11 bases identical to TRBD1. V trimming: 4 bases; J trimming: 6 bases; junction bases outside the gene matches: 7. The CDR3 is 15 amino acids. CDR1 is SGHRS, CDR2 YFSETQ, per germline. CDR3 residues: CASSLDRGLRDTQYF. The CDR3 DNA is TGCGCCAGCAGCCTGGACAGGGGGCTGAGGGATACGCAGTATTTT. Based on the CDR3 plus reference TRBV5-1 and TRBJ2-3, the full variable domain is KAGVTQTPRYLIKTRGQQVTLSCSPISGHRSVSWYQQTPGQGLQFLFEYFSETQRNKGNFPGRFSGRQFSNSRSEMNVSTLELGDSALYLCASSLDRGLRDTQYFGPGTRLTVL.

The chain carries TRBV5-4 and TRBJ2-1, with TRBD1 identical over 8 bases. Germline values: CDR1 SGHNT, CDR2 YYREEE (reference sequence). The trim removed 3 bases at V and 5 bases at J, leaving 10 bases unmatched. The CDR3 runs 16 residues. The CDR3 DNA follows: TGTGCCAGCAGCTCGGCCGCCGGGACAGGTCACAATGAGCAGTTCTTC. Translation: CASSSAAGTGHNEQFF.

V and J are TRBV5-1 and TRBJ2-1, with 8 nucleotides matching TRBD2. The CDR3 spans 17 residues. V dropped 0 bases and J dropped 10; count of bases not matched to a gene: 15. Germline V lookup: CDR1 SGHRS, CDR2 YFSETQ. CDR3 DNA sequence: TGCGCCAGCAGCTTGGGCTCTATGCGGGGGGCCCGCATAGAGCAGTTCTTC. This sequence encodes CASSLGSMRGARIEQFF.

This clone was detected a few times. The chain recombines TRBV12-5 with TRBJ2-7; D remains unclear. Trimming removed 6 bases at V and 7 bases at J, with 7 bases between. Germline values: CDR1 LGHNT, CDR2 FRNRAP. The CDR3 totals 10 residues. The chain's CDR3 is CASGSLEQYF. CDR3 DNA: TGTGCTAGTGGGTCTCTGGAGCAGTACTTC.

The chain employs TRBV5-4 and TRBJ2-5, with 8 bases identical to TRBD2. The CDR3 has 15 amino acids. Unmatched junction bases numbered 6, after V lost 4 bases and J lost 1 base. Looked up from germline, CDR1 is SGHNT and CDR2 is YYREEE (reference sequence). CDR3 protein: CASSQQRGLQETQYF. In nucleotides, the CDR3 is TGTGCCAGCAGCCAACAGCGGGGGCTCCAAGAGACCCAGTACTTC.

V is TRBV24-1 and J is TRBJ2-3; D not resolved. The CDR3 length is 13 residues. Germline CDR1 KGHDR, CDR2 SFDVKD. V lost 10 bases to trimming and J lost 1 base, with 11 bases between them. This CDR3 reads CATRPRGTDTQYF. The CDR3 nucleotides read TGTGCCACTCGACCTCGGGGCACAGATACGCAGTATTTT.

The chain is built from TRBV24-1 and TRBJ2-3, with TRBD1 matching over 10 bases. There are 15 residues in the CDR3. The germline gives CDR1 KGHDR, CDR2 SFDVKD. After removal of 4 bases from V and 6 bases from J, the junction contained 6 bases not matched to a gene. In DNA form, the CDR3 reads TGTGCCACCAGTGACTATGGACAGGGGGTGGATACGCAGTATTTT. As protein: CATSDYGQGVDTQYF.

This clone was picked up one time. The chain links TRBV27 to TRBJ2-2, with 9 positions matching TRBD2. Trimming took 2 bases from V and 6 from J; bases not matched to a gene: 7. The CDR3 runs 16 residues. Germline V gene lookup returns CDR1 MNHEY and CDR2 SMNVEV (reference sequence). CDR3 coding DNA: TGTGCCAGCAGTTTAGTGCGGGGGGGCCCCGCCGGGGAGCTGTTTTTT. Translated: CASSLVRGGPAGELFF.

The chain carries TRBV29-1 and TRBJ1-1, with 10 bases fitting TRBD1. The CDR3 covers 14 residues. Trimming removed 4 bases from V and 3 bases from J; junction bases left unmatched: 5. Looked up from germline, CDR1 is SQVTM and CDR2 is ANQGSEA. This CDR3 is CSVARQGADTEAFF. CDR3 sequence (DNA): TGCAGCGTTGCAAGACAGGGGGCAGACACTGAAGCTTTCTTT.